The TCR beta chain under discussion was sequenced for a study of Graves' ophthalmopathy and Graves' hyperthyroidism. General observations from the study: Among expanded thyroid clonotypes above 0.001 frequency, most also occurred in blood.

J gave up 4 bases and V 5 bases, and 10 bases lay outside the gene matches. From germline, CDR1 is MNHEY and CDR2 SVGEGT. CDR3 length equals 15 residues. Scientists amplified the TCR beta CDR3 regions from RNA transcripts. In the first round, RT-PCR was carried out with HTBI primers, and a multiplex PCR formed the second round. MiXCR, run by TCRdb on the multiplex PCR reads, gives a single entry per CDR3 protein. The top ten hold 2.4% of the sample, which has some 350,000 distinct CDR3 sequences, 17% seen once. Stable hyperthyroidism referred to disease that showed no ophthalmopathy within 18 months of follow-up. If patients had other autoimmune diseases, uncontrolled infections, pregnancy or lactation, they were excluded. As the starting material, more than 8 ml of fresh peripheral blood yielded the PBMCs. This clonotype appeared many times. The antigen remains unidentified.

The rearrangement uses TRBV6-2 or TRBV6-3 and TRBJ2-7; TRBD1 aligns across 8 bases. This TCR was sampled from an adult woman with stable Graves' hyperthyroidism. The sequenced sample was peripheral blood. CDR3 loop: CASSNPGTGKYEQYF. Written as DNA, the CDR3 is TGTGCCAGCAGTAACCCCGGGACAGGAAAATACGAGCAGTACTTC.